This record covers a single T cell receptor beta chain. This clonotype was recorded a few times. Its cognate antigen has yet to be identified. The sample holds no much larger clone one base away, and base qualities are not on file. PBMCs were isolated by Ficoll-Paque density gradient centrifugation. This sample is part of a study of T-cell memory formation after mild COVID-19 (dated by TCRdb to the early 2020s). Notes on the research overall: Most TCR sequence clusters were specific to one of the two donors. In a couple of donors, T-cell clones that expanded and contracted after mild COVID-19 were tracked by sequencing TCRalpha and TCRbeta repertoires over time. The cohort was made up of two young adult volunteers, one female and one male, who were previously healthy. The paper's findings and limits, for the study overall: The study included only a couple of mild cases, and larger cohorts that include severe cases with pre-infection samples were judged to be necessary. The detection of some responding clones in pre-infection memory suggests that pre-existing cross-reactive memory T cells joined the SARS-CoV-2 response. Whether the second-wave clones peaking on day 37 were SARS-CoV-2 specific was not confirmed. Contracting CD4+ clones appeared mostly in the CM and EM memory subsets, whereas CD8+ clones were enriched in EMRA. From day 15 to 85, contracting clones showed balanced CD4/CD8 phenotypes, whereas a second wave of clones that expanded from day 15 to 37 leaned towards CD4+.

The sequencing machine was an Illumina NovaSeq 6000. TCRalpha and TCRbeta cDNA libraries were built by 5'RACE with constant-segment primers, adding sample barcodes and unique molecular identifiers. RNA was extracted from every sample with Trizol reagent. Amplification of the libraries took two PCR steps, and the second step added a second sample barcode plus Illumina TruSeq adapters. Libraries were sequenced on an Illumina NovaSeq with 2 x 150 bp paired-end reads. The study's own analysis went as follows. Reads were demultiplexed and collapsed into UMI-guided consensus sequences with migec v1.2.7. Using mixcr v2.1.11, the UMI consensuses were aligned to TRA and TRB V and J templates and assembled into clonotypes. Clonotypes were classified as expanded or contracted when called significant by both edgeR and NoisET, with noise models trained on biological replicates. For edgeR calls, a false discovery rate-adjusted p below 0.01 and a log2 fold-change threshold of 1 were applied. PCA with hierarchical clustering of max-normalized trajectories of the 1000 most abundant clonotypes was used as exploratory dynamics analysis. Separately sequenced CD4+ and CD8+ repertoires were used to assign a CD4 or CD8 phenotype to each responding clone. TCRdb took the public reads, trimmed them with fastp at Q25, ran MiXCR for clone calling and kept in-frame beta chains. Rows merge per CDR3 protein into single entries with the most common DNA and genes. TCRdb, not the original authors, processed these V and J calls. This sample gives 550,000 to 600,000 distinct CDR3 sequences in total; 17% of them show up just once. The ten largest clones capture approximately 8.1% of the sample.

What was sequenced was PBMCs or a T cell subset sorted from them (not recorded which). The sequence came from an adult woman who had mild COVID-19 (a few samples of this study predate the infection). The sample titles of this study are shuffled in the database, so cell type and time point are left out; the donor was told from shared clones.

The CDR3 corresponds to CASSVGRIGAGELFF. The nucleotides read TGTGCCAGCAGCGTAGGACGGATTGGCGCCGGGGAGCTGTTTTTT. The rearrangement joined TRBV9 to TRBJ2-2, with no confidently assigned D gene. V and J lose 0 bases and 6 bases, and a span of 12 bases separates them. Its CDR3 holds 15 amino acids, cysteine through phenylalanine. Just CDR3 DNA is preserved here, 45 bases in frame from base 1. CDR1 and CDR2, per the germline V gene, are SGDLS and YYNGEE.